The rows below give T cell receptor beta chains drawn from one sample of a study of T cells in Graves' hyperthyroidism and ophthalmopathy. From the multiplex PCR reads, TCRdb called clonotypes with MiXCR, one entry per CDR3 protein. The table has 300,000 to 500,000 distinct CDR3 sequences, about 14% seen once. The sequenced sample consisted of blood. The origin of the receptors is a man in his forties or fifties with Graves' ophthalmopathy. CDR3s include the opening cysteine and the closing phenylalanine or tryptophan. The D gene is left open where the match is weak.

>NA|TRBV30|TRBJ2-7
CAWSAYRYEQYF
>NA|TRBV6-1|TRBJ1-4
CASRTEEGSVNEKLFF
>TRBD1|TRBV5-5|TRBJ2-1
CASSSDPGQDNEQFF
>TRBD2|TRBV11-2|TRBJ2-3
CASSFRTSGSADTQYF
>NA|TRBV19|TRBJ1-2
CASSLGEGGANYGYTF
>TRBD1|TRBV13|TRBJ2-2
CASSPVGQGVAGELFF
>TRBD2|TRBV5-8|TRBJ2-7
CASSGTSGNYYEQYF
>TRBD2|TRBV5-1|TRBJ2-5
CASSKAGAREETQYF
>NA|TRBV27|TRBJ2-5
CASSYLGPKETQYF
>NA|TRBV5-1|TRBJ2-7
CASSLDASLGEQYF
>NA|TRBV28|TRBJ2-6
CASSFGGFSGANVLTF
>TRBD1|TRBV4-1|TRBJ2-7
CASSQTGTGGYEQYF
>NA|TRBV19|TRBJ2-4
CASSNDPKNIQYF
>TRBD2|TRBV7-8|TRBJ2-1
CASSLYASGRHNSYNEQFF
>TRBD2|TRBV27|TRBJ2-7
CASTLGVAGSEQYF
>TRBD2|TRBV7-2|TRBJ2-5
CASCTGVAGGQETQYF
>TRBD2|TRBV5-1|TRBJ2-1
CASSPGLAGVDEQFF
>TRBD1|TRBV27|TRBJ2-5
CASSLGQLVETQYF
>NA|TRBV7-2|TRBJ1-2
CASSLALGQNYGYTF
>NA|TRBV20-1|TRBJ2-7
CSASRGAGDEQYF
>NA|TRBV13|TRBJ1-1
CASLDSMNTEAFF
>NA|TRBV6-1|TRBJ1-1
CANSGSAGAVTEAFF
>NA|TRBV6-1|TRBJ1-1
CASSGSIHSENLMNTEAFF
>TRBD1|TRBV30|TRBJ1-2
CAWSAGTGRTGYTF
>TRBD1|TRBV20-1|TRBJ1-6
CSASFRDRGFALHF
>NA|TRBV29-1|TRBJ2-3
CSVDAGDTQYF
>NA|TRBV29-1|TRBJ2-3
CSVEAVRTLTDTQYF
>NA|TRBV2|TRBJ2-1
CASSKDGPSYEQFF
>TRBD1|TRBV28|TRBJ1-1
CASSLFVRGLGQGHTEAFF
>TRBD1|TRBV10-3|TRBJ2-7
CAISGDRGRNEQYF
>NA|TRBV20-1|TRBJ2-2
CSASQGGRTGELFF
>TRBD2|TRBV27|TRBJ2-1
CASSSSRRDYSLGEQFF
>NA|TRBV11-2|TRBJ2-7
CASSLAGPYEQYF
>NA|TRBV19|TRBJ1-1
CASSAKRNTEAFF
>NA|TRBV2|TRBJ1-4
CASSGQRLRGEKLFF
>NA|TRBV3-1|TRBJ2-5
CASSKDAIQETQYF
>NA|TRBV11-2|TRBJ2-1
CASSLAPQPSYNEQFF
>NA|TRBV3-1|TRBJ1-1
CASSPGAGATEAFF
>NA|TRBV5-1|TRBJ1-1
CASSLSPDSMNTEAFF
>NA|TRBV3-1|TRBJ1-1
CASSQVQMNTEAFF
>TRBD2|TRBV2|TRBJ2-1
CASTDSMGLAGPSSYNEQFF
>NA|TRBV6-2/TRBV6-3|TRBJ2-1
CASSYRSSYNEQFF
>NA|TRBV7-9|TRBJ2-3
CASSPLGTDTQYF
>NA|TRBV6-6|TRBJ2-5
CASSYDPPEGTQYF
>TRBD1|TRBV15|TRBJ1-3
CATSRENDRAGNTIYF
>TRBD1|TRBV5-6|TRBJ2-3
CASSSTGGLQYF
>TRBD2|TRBV5-1|TRBJ2-1
CASSPGLAGVRSNEQFF
>NA|TRBV6-2/TRBV6-3|TRBJ1-1
CASSYSTRAYTEAFF
>NA|TRBV20-1|TRBJ2-3
CSARGQPAVTDTQYF
>NA|TRBV7-8|TRBJ1-2
CASSGDRNYGYTF
>NA|TRBV29-1|TRBJ2-1
CSVGIGANNEQFF
>TRBD1|TRBV28|TRBJ2-7
CASRGVQGGTYEQYF